The clone carrying this T cell receptor (beta chain) turned up a few times. The data were obtained in a study of blood T cell repertoires in COVID-19. At the level of the study: Samples representing acute and convalescent COVID-19 were sourced from the United States, Italy and Spain.

In the original workflow: Scientists estimated how many nucleated cells there were by amplifying reference gene primers. Assay used: immunoSEQ multiplex PCR; TCRdb lists only in-frame clones, some missing. D and trimming come from the DNA, and the V and J calls and clone size come from that table. The sample consists of about 220,000 clones, 82% of them appearing once. Sequencing was done on a sample of peripheral blood. The receptor was derived from a woman older than 75 with acute or convalescent COVID-19.

DNA of the CDR3: TGTGCCAGCAGGCCAAGAGGCGACTATGGCTACACCTTC. It encodes CASRPRGDYGYTF. The genes are TRBV27 and TRBJ1-2; no firm D call. This CDR3 contains 13 residues. Trimming took 6 bases from V and 3 from J, leaving 11 bases between them. From germline, CDR1 is MNHEY and CDR2 SMNVEV (reference sequence).